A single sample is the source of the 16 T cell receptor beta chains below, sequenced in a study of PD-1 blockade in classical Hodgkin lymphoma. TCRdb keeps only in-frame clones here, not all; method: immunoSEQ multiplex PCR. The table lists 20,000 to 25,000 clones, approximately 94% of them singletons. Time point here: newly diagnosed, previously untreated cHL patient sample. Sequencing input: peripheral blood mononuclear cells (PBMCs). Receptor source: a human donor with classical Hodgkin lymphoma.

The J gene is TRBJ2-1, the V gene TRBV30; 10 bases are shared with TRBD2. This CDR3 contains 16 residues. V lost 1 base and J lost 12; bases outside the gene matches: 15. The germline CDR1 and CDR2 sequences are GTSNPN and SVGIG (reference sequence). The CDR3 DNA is TGTGCCTGGAGTGCCGATCTAGCGGGGGCACCCCAGGGGCAGTTCTTC. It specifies CAWSADLAGAPQGQFF. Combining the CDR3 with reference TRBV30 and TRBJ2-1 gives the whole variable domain SQTIHQWPATLVQPVGSPLSLECTVEGTSNPNLYWYRQAAGRGLQLLFYSVGIGQISSEVPQNLSASRPQDRQFILSSKKLLLSDSGFYLCAWSADLAGAPQGQFFGPGTRLTVL.

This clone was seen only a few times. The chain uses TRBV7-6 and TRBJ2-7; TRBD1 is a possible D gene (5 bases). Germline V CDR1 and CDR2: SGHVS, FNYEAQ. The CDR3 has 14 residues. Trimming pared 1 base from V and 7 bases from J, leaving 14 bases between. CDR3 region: CASSLGAGRFEQYF. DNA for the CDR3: TGTGCCAGCAGCTTAGGGGCAGGGCGCTTTGAGCAGTACTTC.

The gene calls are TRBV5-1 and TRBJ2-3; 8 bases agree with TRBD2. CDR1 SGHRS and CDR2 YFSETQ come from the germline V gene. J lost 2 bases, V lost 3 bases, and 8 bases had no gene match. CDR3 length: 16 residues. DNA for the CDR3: TGCGCCAGCAGCTGGACCGGGACTAGTACCACAGATACGCAGTATTTT. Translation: CASSWTGTSTTDTQYF.

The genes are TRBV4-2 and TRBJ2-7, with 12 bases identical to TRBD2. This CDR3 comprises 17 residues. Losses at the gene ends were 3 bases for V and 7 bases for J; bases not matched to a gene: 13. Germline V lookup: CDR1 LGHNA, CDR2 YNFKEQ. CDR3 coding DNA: TGTGCCAGCAGCCAGGAAGGACTAGCGGGATCCCCCTGGGAGCAGTACTTC. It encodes CASSQEGLAGSPWEQYF.

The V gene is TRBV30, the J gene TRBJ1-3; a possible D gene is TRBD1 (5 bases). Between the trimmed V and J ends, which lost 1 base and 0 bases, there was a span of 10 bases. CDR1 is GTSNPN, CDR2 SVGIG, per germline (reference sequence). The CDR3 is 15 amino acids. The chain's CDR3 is CAWSGDGFSGNTIYF. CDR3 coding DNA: TGTGCCTGGAGTGGGGACGGTTTCTCTGGAAACACCATATATTTT.

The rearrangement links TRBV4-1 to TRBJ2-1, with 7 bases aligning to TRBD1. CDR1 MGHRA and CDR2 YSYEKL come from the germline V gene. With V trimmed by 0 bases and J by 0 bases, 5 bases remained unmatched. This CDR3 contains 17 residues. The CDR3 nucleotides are TGCGCCAGCAGCCAAGATATCGGGGACAGCTCCTACAATGAGCAGTTCTTC. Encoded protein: CASSQDIGDSSYNEQFF.

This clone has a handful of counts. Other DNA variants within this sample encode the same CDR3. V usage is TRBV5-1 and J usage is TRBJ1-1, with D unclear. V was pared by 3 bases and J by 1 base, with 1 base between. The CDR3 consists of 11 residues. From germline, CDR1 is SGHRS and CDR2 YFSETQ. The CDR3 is CASSSNTEAFF. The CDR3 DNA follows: TGCGCCAGCAGCTCGAACACTGAAGCTTTCTTT.

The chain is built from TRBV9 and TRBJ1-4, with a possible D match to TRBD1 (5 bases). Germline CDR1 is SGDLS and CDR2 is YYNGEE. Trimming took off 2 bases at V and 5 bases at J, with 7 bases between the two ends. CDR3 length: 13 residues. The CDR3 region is CASSVTVNEKLFF. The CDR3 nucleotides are TGTGCCAGCAGCGTGACAGTAAATGAAAAACTGTTTTTT. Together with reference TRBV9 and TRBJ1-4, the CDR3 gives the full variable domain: DSGVTQTPKHLITATGQRVTLRCSPRSGDLSVYWYQQSLDQGLQFLIQYYNGEERAKGNILERFSAQQFPDLHSELNLSSLELGDSALYFCASSVTVNEKLFFGSGTQLSVL.

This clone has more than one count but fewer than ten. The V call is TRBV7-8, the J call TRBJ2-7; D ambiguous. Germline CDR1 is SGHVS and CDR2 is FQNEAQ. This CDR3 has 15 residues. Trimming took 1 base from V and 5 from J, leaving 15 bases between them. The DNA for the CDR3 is TGTGCCAGCAGCTTAGAGTGGGCGGTTGGGCACGAGCAGTACTTC. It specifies CASSLEWAVGHEQYF.

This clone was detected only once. The CDR3 region has the DNA TGCGCCAGCAGCCCGGGACTACTCAACACCGGGGAGCTGTTTTTT. It yields the protein CASSPGLLNTGELFF. The chain uses TRBV5-1 and TRBJ2-2, with 7 bases identical to TRBD2. The germline V gene encodes CDR1 SGHRS and CDR2 YFSETQ. The V gene end was trimmed by 4 bases and the J gene end by 2 bases; junction bases not matched to a gene: 5. This CDR3 comprises 15 residues.

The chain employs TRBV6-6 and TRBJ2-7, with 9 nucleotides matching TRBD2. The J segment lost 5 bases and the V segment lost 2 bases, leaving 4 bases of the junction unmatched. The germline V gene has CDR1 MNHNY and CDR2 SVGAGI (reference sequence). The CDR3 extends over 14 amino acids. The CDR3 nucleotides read TGTGCCAGCAGTTACCCTAGCGGGGACCACGAGCAGTACTTC. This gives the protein CASSYPSGDHEQYF.

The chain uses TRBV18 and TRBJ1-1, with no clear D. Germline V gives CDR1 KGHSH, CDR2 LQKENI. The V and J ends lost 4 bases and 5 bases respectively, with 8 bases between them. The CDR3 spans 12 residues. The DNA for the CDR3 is TGTGCCAGCTCACTAGGACGGACTGAAGCTTTCTTT. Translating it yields CASSLGRTEAFF.

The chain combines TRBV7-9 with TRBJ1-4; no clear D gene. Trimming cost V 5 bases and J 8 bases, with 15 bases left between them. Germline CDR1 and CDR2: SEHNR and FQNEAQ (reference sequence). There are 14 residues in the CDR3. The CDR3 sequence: CASSPTEPGEKLFF. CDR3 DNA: TGTGCCAGCAGCCCCACGGAACCTGGGGAAAAACTGTTTTTT.

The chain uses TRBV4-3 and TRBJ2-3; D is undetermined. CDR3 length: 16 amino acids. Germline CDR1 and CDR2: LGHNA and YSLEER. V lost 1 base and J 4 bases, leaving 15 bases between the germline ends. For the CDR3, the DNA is TGCGCCAGCAGCCAAGTTCCAAATAGTGATGCAGATACGCAGTATTTT. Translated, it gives CASSQVPNSDADTQYF.

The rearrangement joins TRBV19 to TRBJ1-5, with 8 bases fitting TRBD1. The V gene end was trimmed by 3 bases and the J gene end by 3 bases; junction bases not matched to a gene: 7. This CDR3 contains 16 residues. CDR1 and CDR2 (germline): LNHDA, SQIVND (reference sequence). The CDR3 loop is CASSMDRAYINQPQHF. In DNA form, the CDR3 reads TGTGCCAGTAGTATGGACAGGGCTTACATCAATCAGCCCCAGCATTTT.

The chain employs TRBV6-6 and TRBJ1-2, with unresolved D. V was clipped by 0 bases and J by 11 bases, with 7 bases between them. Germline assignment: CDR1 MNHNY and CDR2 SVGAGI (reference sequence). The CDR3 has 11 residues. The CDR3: CASSYSLWYTF. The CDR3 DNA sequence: TGTGCCAGCAGTTACTCGTTGTGGTACACCTTC.